The clone carrying this T cell receptor (beta chain) has only a few counts. Germline CDR1 and CDR2: GTSNPN and SVGIG (reference sequence). Trimming took 1 base from V and 1 from J; bases not matched to a gene: 6. This CDR3 contains 16 residues. The sample comes from a study of T cell repertoires in aging, cancer and after chemotherapy. TCR beta rearrangements were amplified from peripheral blood genomic DNA. Multiplex touch-down PCR with TRB-A/B primers amplified rearranged V-D-J TRB sequences. TCRdb processed the multiplex PCR reads anew with MiXCR; each CDR3 protein has one entry. The sample yields approximately 6,000 distinct CDR3 sequences, about 32% seen once.

This TCR derives from a human donor with a blood cancer. The V and J genes are TRBV30 and TRBJ2-2; TRBD2 aligns across 7 bases. Input material: blood. Here the CDR3 reads CAWSGIAGWNTGELFF. The CDR3 nucleotides are TGTGCCTGGAGTGGGATAGCGGGTTGGAACACCGGGGAGCTGTTTTTT. The full variable domain, with the rest looked up from reference TRBV30 and TRBJ2-2, is SQTIHQWPATLVQPVGSPLSLECTVEGTSNPNLYWYRQAAGRGLQLLFYSVGIGQISSEVPQNLSASRPQDRQFILSSKKLLLSDSGFYLCAWSGIAGWNTGELFFGEGSRLTVL.